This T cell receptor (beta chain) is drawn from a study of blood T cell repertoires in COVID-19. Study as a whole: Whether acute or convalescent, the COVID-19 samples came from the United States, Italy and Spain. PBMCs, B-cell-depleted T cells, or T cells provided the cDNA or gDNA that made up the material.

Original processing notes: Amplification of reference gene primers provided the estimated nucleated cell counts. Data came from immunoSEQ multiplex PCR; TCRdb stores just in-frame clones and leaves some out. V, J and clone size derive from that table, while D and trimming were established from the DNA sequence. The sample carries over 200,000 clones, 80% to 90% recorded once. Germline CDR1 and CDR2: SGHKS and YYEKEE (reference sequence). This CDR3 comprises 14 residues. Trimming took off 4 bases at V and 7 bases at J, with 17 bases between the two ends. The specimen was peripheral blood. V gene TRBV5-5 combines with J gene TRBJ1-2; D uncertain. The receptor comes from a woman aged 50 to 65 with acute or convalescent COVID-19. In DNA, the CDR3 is TGTGCCAGCAGCCACGACGATTGGGGAGGTGGCTACACCTTC. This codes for CASSHDDWGGGYTF.